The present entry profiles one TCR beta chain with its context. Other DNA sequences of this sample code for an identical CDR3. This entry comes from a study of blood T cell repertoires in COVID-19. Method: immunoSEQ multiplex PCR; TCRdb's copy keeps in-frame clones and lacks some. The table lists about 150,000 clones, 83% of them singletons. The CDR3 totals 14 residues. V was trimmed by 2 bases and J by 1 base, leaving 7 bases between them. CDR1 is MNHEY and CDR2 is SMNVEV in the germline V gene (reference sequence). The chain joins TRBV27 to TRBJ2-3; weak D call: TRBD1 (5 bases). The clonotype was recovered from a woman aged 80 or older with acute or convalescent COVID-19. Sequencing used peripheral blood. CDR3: CASSLGAGTDTQYF. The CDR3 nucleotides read TGTGCCAGCAGTTTAGGGGCGGGCACAGATACGCAGTATTTT.